This TCR beta chain was identified during a study of blood T cells in healthy people across ages. Sample-barcoded 5' priming and a J-beta primer mix drove a second PCR of about 6 to 12 cycles. Every cDNA molecule carried a tag from a template-switch adaptor bearing 12 random nucleotides. TCRdb independently ran MiXCR on the 5' RACE reads; one entry per CDR3 protein. Among approximately 800,000 distinct CDR3 sequences, roughly 25% were seen once, and the ten largest hold under 4%. Trimming took 6 bases from V and 2 from J, leaving 14 bases between them. This CDR3 has 15 residues. The germline V gene has CDR1 SGHRS and CDR2 YFSETQ. These records were also assigned to another study, of T cells of mothers and their children. That source reports: Unrelated pairs and related pairs have their TCR recombination output shaped similarly by thymic selection.

This sequence was found in a boy younger than 18 in good health. The sample was blood. This sequence joins TRBV5-1 and TRBJ1-4; no reliable D call. CDR3 sequence: CASTVRGTTNEKLFF. Here the CDR3 DNA reads TGCGCCAGCACCGTGCGCGGCACGACTAATGAAAAACTGTTTTTT.